This TCR beta chain came from a study of blood T cell repertoires in COVID-19. Across the study: Donors in the United States, Italy and Spain gave samples during acute or convalescent COVID-19.

Sequencing was performed with immunoSEQ multiplex PCR; in TCRdb, only in-frame clones are kept and a portion is missing. This sample has a few hundred thousand clones, with around 85% found just once. CDR1 and CDR2 (germline): PRHDT, FYEKMQ (reference sequence). This CDR3 is 15 amino acids long. Trimming left V 1 base short and J 6 bases short, with 13 bases between. The sequenced sample was peripheral blood. The receptor was derived from a woman aged 18-30 years with acute or convalescent COVID-19. The chain is built from TRBV13 and TRBJ1-3, with D perhaps matching TRBD1 (6 bases). The CDR3 reads CASSLVGANVNTIYF. DNA of the CDR3: TGTGCCAGCAGCTTAGTGGGGGCTAACGTAAACACCATATATTTT.